Detailed here is one TCR beta chain. This specimen comes from a study of cytomegalovirus exposure and HLA in healthy donors. The germline V gene encodes CDR1 SGDLS and CDR2 YYNGEE. V lost 0 bases and J 1 base, leaving 12 bases between the germline ends. The CDR3 runs 16 residues. Only in-frame clones appear in the TCRdb table, and some are missing; sequencing was by immunoSEQ multiplex PCR. Of approximately 160,000 clones in the sample, about 90% were seen once. The chain uses TRBV9 and TRBJ2-3, with D possibly matching TRBD1 (6 bases). Sequencing input: PBMCs. This sequence originates from a young woman in good health and CMV-seropositive. The CDR3, as DNA: TGTGCCAGCAGCGTAGGGGGGCTTGATGGCACAGATACGCAGTATTTT. The encoded protein is CASSVGGLDGTDTQYF.